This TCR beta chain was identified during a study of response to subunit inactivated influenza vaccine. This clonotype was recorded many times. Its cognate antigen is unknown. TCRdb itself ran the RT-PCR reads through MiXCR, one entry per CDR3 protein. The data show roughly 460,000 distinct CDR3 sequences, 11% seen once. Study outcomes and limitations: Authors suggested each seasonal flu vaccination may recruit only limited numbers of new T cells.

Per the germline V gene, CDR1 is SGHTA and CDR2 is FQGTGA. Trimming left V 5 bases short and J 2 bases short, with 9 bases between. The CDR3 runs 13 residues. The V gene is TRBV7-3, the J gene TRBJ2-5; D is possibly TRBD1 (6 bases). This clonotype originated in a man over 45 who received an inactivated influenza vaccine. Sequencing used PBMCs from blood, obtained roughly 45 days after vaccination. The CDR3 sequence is CASSRQVQETQYF. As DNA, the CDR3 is TGTGCCAGCAGCCGACAGGTACAAGAGACCCAGTACTTC.